These T cell receptor beta chains were read from a single sample in a study of siplizumab effects on memory and regulatory T cells. Using immunoSEQ multiplex PCR, the repertoire was profiled, and TCRdb retains in-frame clones only, with some absent. The sample has around 7,000 clones; around 72% are singletons. The sample consisted of effector memory CD8+ T cells sorted from blood. All receptors come from a human donor in good health. CDR3s include the opening cysteine and the closing phenylalanine or tryptophan. D genes are given only for firm matches. Not every row has a clone size; where given, it reads once, few, many or a size class.

j_call clone_size v_call d_call cdr3_aa cdr3_nt
TRBJ1-5 . TRBV6-1 . CASSEVDWQGYQPQHF TGTGCCAGCAGTGAAGTGGATTGGCAGGGCTATCAGCCCCAGCATTTT
TRBJ2-7 . TRBV9 TRBD2 CASSPGTSGLSYEQYF TGTGCCAGCAGCCCAGGGACTAGCGGTCTCTCCTACGAGCAGTACTTC
TRBJ2-7 . TRBV9 . CASSAGASFSEQYF TGTGCCAGCAGCGCTGGGGCTAGTTTCTCCGAGCAGTACTTC
TRBJ1-4 . TRBV7-9 . CASSLAGIREEKLFF TGTGCCAGCAGCTTAGCAGGGATAAGAGAAGAAAAACTGTTTTTT
TRBJ1-1 . TRBV4-2 . CASSQVPNDREAFF TGTGCCAGCAGCCAAGTACCCAACGACAGGGAAGCTTTCTTT
TRBJ2-6 . TRBV7-2 TRBD1 CASSEGGTGDSGANVLTF TGTGCCAGCAGCGAAGGGGGGACAGGGGATTCCGGGGCCAACGTCCTGACTTTC
TRBJ2-2 . TRBV4-1 TRBD2 CASSRGEGNGINTGELFF TGCGCCAGCAGCCGGGGGGAGGGTAACGGGATCAACACCGGGGAGCTGTTTTTT
TRBJ2-7 once TRBV11-3 . CASSLETYEQYF TGTGCCAGCAGCTTAGAGACGTACGAGCAGTACTTC
TRBJ1-1 . TRBV4-1 . CASSQVNLIVYTEAFF TGCGCCAGCAGCCAAGTTAATTTAATCGTTTACACTGAAGCTTTCTTT
TRBJ1-5 . TRBV6-6 TRBD1 CASRRTGRNQPQHF TGTGCCAGCCGGAGGACAGGGAGGAATCAGCCCCAGCATTTT
TRBJ2-1 . TRBV27 TRBD1 CASSLGTGWYNEQFF TGTGCCAGCAGTTTAGGGACAGGGTGGTACAATGAGCAGTTCTTC
TRBJ2-3 . TRBV27 TRBD2 CASSSRLAGGTDTQYF TGTGCCAGCAGTTCCCGACTAGCGGGCGGGACAGATACGCAGTATTTT
TRBJ2-3 . TRBV27 TRBD2 CASSPRIAGGTDTQYF TGTGCCAGCAGTCCCCGGATAGCGGGAGGGACAGATACGCAGTATTTT
TRBJ2-1 few TRBV7-8 TRBD1 CASRGDRGAYNEQFF TGTGCCAGCAGAGGGGACAGGGGAGCCTACAATGAGCAGTTCTTC
TRBJ2-7 . TRBV7-2 . CASSLVDGPYEQYF TGTGCCAGCAGCTTAGTCGACGGACCCTACGAGCAGTACTTC
TRBJ2-2 . TRBV9 . CASSVGGTGELFF TGTGCCAGCAGCGTAGGCGGCACCGGGGAGCTGTTTTTT
TRBJ1-5 medium-sized TRBV6-1 . CASSAGDAQPQHF TGTGCCAGCAGTGCAGGGGATGCTCAGCCCCAGCATTTT
TRBJ1-1 . TRBV13 . CASSLVVDPNTEAFF TGTGCCAGCAGCTTAGTGGTGGACCCGAACACTGAAGCTTTCTTT
TRBJ2-3 . TRBV6-4 . CASSDGEYTDTQYF TGTGCCAGCAGTGACGGCGAGTACACAGATACGCAGTATTTT
TRBJ1-5 . TRBV27 . CASSLGGVGQPQHF TGTGCCAGCAGTTTAGGGGGCGTAGGTCAGCCCCAGCATTTT
TRBJ2-7 . TRBV5-4 . CASSRFGLPSYEQYF TGTGCCAGCAGCCGGTTTGGACTTCCTTCCTACGAGCAGTACTTC
TRBJ2-5 few TRBV23-1 TRBD1 CASSQSEDRAGETQYF TGCGCCAGCAGTCAATCGGAGGACAGGGCTGGAGAGACCCAGTACTTC
TRBJ2-1 . TRBV29-1 . CSVDRGPDEQFF TGCAGCGTTGATAGAGGGCCCGATGAGCAGTTCTTC
TRBJ2-3 . TRBV9 . CASSGEQTDTQYF TGTGCCAGCAGCGGAGAACAGACAGATACGCAGTATTTT
TRBJ2-1 once TRBV4-2 . CASSQGHNEQFF TGTGCCAGCAGCCAGGGGCACAATGAGCAGTTCTTC
TRBJ2-1 . TRBV2 . CASSESNEQFF TGTGCCAGCAGCGAGAGCAATGAGCAGTTCTTC